One T cell receptor (beta chain) is described in this entry. These data belong to a study of blood T cell repertoires in COVID-19. Overall study context: For recovered donors of Cohort 3, there were two negative PCRs, clearance, or symptom resolution. The analysed material was cDNA or gDNA that came from T cells, B-cell-depleted T cells, or PBMCs. The samples span acute and convalescent COVID-19 from the United States, Italy and Spain.

Assay: immunoSEQ multiplex PCR; the TCRdb copy retains only in-frame clones and omits some. The data show roughly 200,000 clones, roughly 86% seen once. J was trimmed by 4 bases and V by 4 bases; bases with no gene match: 5. The CDR3 is made up of 14 amino acids. Germline CDR1 KGHDR, CDR2 SFDVKD. The V call is TRBV24-1, the J call TRBJ1-2; 7 bases agree with TRBD1. This TCR was sampled from a woman aged 35 to 49 in a cohort exposed to, infected with or recovered from COVID-19 (not recorded which). Sequenced: PBMCs or T cells enriched from blood (not recorded which). The CDR3 loop is CATSDHRGSYGYTF. DNA of the CDR3: TGTGCCACCAGTGACCACAGGGGAAGCTATGGCTACACCTTC.